Below, one TCR beta chain is given with its context. Its antigen is still unknown. Within one base of it there is no much larger clone, and no base qualities were kept. Libraries were built with the immunoSEQ multiplex PCR assay. Not all clones reach the TCRdb copy of this immuneACCESS table, which keeps in-frame sequences only. Checked studies attribute under half of the gap to unresolved V genes and leave the rest unexplained. This sample is represented by about 100,000 clones; about nine tenths of them were singletons. The ten biggest clones cover roughly 0.77% of the sample. These data come from a study of T cell changes during pregnancy in multiple sclerosis (dated by TCRdb to between 2018 and 2021). Describing the broader study: The study examined how the T cell repertoire changed over the course of pregnancy in women with multiple sclerosis.

CDR1 and CDR2, looked up from the germline V gene, are MGHRA and YSYEKL. V is cut back by 0 bases and J by 3 bases, with 7 bases in the junction unmatched. Including the terminal cysteine and phenylalanine, the CDR3 comprises 17 residues. Of all the DNA, just the CDR3 is kept, 51 bases in frame from base 1. The chain employs TRBV4-1 and TRBJ1-5; the junction holds 8 bases that match TRBD1. This TCR derives from a female donor in good health, enrolled as a control in a pregnancy study. The sequences come from peripheral blood, collected in the second trimester of pregnancy. The CDR3 in this case is CASSQEAPGGLNQPQHF. The nucleotides read TGCGCCAGCAGCCAAGAGGCCCCAGGGGGCCTCAATCAGCCCCAGCATTTT.